This T cell receptor (beta chain) was sequenced for a study of T cell responses to AZD1222 COVID-19 vaccine. Produced via immunoSEQ multiplex PCR; TCRdb's table is partial and in-frame only. The repertoire holds roughly 100,000 clones, with roughly 86% as singletons. The sample was peripheral blood, taken 28 days after the second dose of the MenACWY control vaccine. The sequence was obtained from an adult who received the MenACWY meningococcal vaccine as a control.

The DNA for the CDR3 is TGTGCCAGCAGCCCAGGGGGCTCACGGCCTGTTAGCACAGATACGCAGTATTTT. Translated, it gives CASSPGGSRPVSTDTQYF. The V and J genes are TRBV7-2 and TRBJ2-3, with 8 bases identical to TRBD1. CDR1 and CDR2 from the germline V gene are SGHTA and FQGNSA. This CDR3 has 18 residues. J gave up 0 bases and V 5 bases, and 13 bases lay outside the gene matches.